This T cell receptor beta chain emerged from a study of tumor and adjacent non-tumor tissue in lung cancer. Study context: The patients, roughly eleven men and four to six women, were roughly 30 to 80 with stage I to III disease.

TCRbeta libraries were built with three rounds of nested PCR, modified from ARM-PCR. Each CDR3 protein is one row after TCRdb ran MiXCR on the multiplex PCR reads. Among almost 75,000 distinct CDR3 sequences listed, 55% to 70% were seen once. The CDR3 is made up of 14 amino acids. V dropped 4 bases and J dropped 7 bases, with 16 bases sitting between them. Germline values: CDR1 MNHNS, CDR2 SASEGT. Study-level findings and limits: Shorter survival was associated with higher TCR diversity in tumors.

On this clonotype itself: What it binds is not known.

The template was RNA from unsorted bulk tissue. More than 3 cm separated this lung sample from the edge of the tumor. Sequences were obtained from distant non-tumor lung tissue. The source is a woman in her forties or fifties with non-small cell lung cancer. The chain combines TRBV6-1 with TRBJ1-1; D is uncertain. CDR3 sequence: CASSGERRSYEAFF. For the CDR3, the DNA is TGTGCCAGCAGTGGTGAGAGGCGCAGCTATGAAGCTTTCTTT.